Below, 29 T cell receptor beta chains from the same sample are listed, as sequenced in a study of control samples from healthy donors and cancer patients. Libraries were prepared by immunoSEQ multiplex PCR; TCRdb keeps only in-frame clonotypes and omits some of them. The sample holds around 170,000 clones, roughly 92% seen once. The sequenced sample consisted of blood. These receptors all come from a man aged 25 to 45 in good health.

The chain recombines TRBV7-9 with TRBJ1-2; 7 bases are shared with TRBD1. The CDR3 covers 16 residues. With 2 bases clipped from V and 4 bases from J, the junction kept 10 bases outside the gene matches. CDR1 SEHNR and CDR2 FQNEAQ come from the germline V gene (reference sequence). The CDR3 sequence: CASSLSLQDRAYGYTF. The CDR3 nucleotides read TGTGCCAGCAGCTTATCTCTACAAGACAGGGCCTATGGCTACACCTTC. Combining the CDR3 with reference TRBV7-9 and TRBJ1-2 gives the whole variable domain DTGVSQNPRHKITKRGQNVTFRCDPISEHNRLYWYRQTLGQGPEFLTYFQNEAQLEKSRLLSDRFSAERPKGSFSTLEIQRTEQGDSAMYLCASSLSLQDRAYGYTFGSGTRLTVV.

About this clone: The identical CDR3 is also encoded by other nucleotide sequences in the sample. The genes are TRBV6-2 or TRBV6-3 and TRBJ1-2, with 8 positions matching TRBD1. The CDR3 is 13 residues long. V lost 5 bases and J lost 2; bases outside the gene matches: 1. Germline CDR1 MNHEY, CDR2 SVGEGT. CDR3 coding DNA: TGTGCCAGCAGTGACAGGGGAAACTATGGCTACACCTTC. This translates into CASSDRGNYGYTF.

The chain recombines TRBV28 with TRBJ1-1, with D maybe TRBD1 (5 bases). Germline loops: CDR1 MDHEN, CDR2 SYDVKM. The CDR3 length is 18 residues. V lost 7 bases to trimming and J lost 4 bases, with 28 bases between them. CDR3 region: CASNRGGWAGNLGTEAFF. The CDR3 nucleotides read TGTGCCAGCAACCGTGGGGGTTGGGCTGGTAATTTGGGCACTGAAGCTTTCTTT.

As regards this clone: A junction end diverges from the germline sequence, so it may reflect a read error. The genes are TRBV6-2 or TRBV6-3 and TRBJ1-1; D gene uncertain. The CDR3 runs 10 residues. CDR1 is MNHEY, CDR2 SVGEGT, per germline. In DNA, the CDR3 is TGTGCCAGCAGTTATCCTGACGCTTTCTTT. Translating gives CASSYPDAFF.

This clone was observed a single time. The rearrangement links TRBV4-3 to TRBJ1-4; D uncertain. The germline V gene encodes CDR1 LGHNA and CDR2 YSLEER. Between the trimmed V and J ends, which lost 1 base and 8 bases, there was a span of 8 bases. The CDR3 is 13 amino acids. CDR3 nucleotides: TGCGCCAGCAGCCAAGGGGTTGGGGAAAAACTGTTTTTT. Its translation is CASSQGVGEKLFF.

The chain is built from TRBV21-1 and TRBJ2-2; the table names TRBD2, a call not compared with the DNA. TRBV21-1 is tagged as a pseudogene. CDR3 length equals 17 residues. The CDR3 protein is CASSKEWGEHFAGELFF. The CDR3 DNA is TGTGCCAGCAGCAAAGAATGGGGGGAGCATTTCGCCGGGGAGCTGTTTTTT.

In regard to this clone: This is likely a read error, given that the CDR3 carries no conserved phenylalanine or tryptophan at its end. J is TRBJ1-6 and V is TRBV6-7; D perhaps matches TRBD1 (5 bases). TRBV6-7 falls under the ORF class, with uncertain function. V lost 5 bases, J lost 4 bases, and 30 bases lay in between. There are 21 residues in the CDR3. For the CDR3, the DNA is TGTGCCAGCAGTCTCGGCCTCCCGGGGGGGACCGGCGGATATTATAATTCACCCCTCCACCTT. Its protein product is CASSLGLPGGTGGYYNSPLHL.

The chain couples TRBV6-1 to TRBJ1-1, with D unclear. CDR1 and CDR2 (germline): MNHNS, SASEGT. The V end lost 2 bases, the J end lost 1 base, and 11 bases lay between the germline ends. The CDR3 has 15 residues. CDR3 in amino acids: CASSEFPGPNTEAFF. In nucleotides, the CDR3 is TGTGCCAGCAGTGAATTTCCTGGCCCGAACACTGAAGCTTTCTTT.

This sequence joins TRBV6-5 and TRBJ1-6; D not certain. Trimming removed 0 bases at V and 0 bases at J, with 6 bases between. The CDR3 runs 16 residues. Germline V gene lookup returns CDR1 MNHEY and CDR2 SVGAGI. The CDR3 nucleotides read TGTGCCAGCAGTTACTCGACCCGCTCCTATAATTCACCCCTCCACTTT. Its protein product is CASSYSTRSYNSPLHF.

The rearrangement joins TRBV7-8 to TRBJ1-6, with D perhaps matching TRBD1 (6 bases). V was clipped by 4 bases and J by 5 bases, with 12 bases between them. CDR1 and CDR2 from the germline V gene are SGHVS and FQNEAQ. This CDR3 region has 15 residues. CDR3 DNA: TGTGCCAGCAGCTCCGGACAGACGAATAATTCACCCCTCCACTTT. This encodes CASSSGQTNNSPLHF. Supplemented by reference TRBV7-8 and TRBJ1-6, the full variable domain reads GAGVSQSPRYKVAKRGQDVALRCDPISGHVSLFWYQQALGQGPEFLTYFQNEAQLDKSGLPSDRFFAERPEGSVSTLKIQRTQQEDSAVYLCASSSGQTNNSPLHFGNGTRLTVT.

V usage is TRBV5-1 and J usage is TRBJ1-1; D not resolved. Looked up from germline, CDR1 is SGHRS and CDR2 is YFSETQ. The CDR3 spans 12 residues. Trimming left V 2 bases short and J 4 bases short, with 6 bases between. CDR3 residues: CASSFSGTEAFF. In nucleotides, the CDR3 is TGCGCCAGCAGCTTTTCGGGCACTGAAGCTTTCTTT.

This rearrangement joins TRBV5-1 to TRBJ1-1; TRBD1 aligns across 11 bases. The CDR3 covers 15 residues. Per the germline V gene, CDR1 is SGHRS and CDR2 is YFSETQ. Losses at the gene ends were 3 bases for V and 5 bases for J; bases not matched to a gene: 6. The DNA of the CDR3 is TGCGCCAGCAGCTGGTCCGGGACAGGGGGAACTGAAGCTTTCTTT. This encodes CASSWSGTGGTEAFF.

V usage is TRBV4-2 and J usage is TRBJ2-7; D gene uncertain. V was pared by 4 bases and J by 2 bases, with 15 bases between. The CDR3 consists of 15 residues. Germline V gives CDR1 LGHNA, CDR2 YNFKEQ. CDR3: CASSRSPRPAYEQYF. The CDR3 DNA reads TGTGCCAGCAGCCGATCCCCACGACCGGCCTACGAGCAGTACTTC.

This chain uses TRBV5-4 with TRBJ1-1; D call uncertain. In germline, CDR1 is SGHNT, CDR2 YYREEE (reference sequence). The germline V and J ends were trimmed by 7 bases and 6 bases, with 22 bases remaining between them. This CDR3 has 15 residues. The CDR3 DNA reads TGTGCCAGCCCCCCATACCCCGGGTTCCCATCTGAAGCTTTCTTT. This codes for CASPPYPGFPSEAFF.

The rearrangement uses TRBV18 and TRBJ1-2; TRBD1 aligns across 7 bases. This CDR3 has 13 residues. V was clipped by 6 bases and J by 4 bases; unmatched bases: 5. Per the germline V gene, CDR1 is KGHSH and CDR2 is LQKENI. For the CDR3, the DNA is TGTGCCAGCTCCCAGGGGGAGAGCTATGGCTACACCTTC. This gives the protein CASSQGESYGYTF.

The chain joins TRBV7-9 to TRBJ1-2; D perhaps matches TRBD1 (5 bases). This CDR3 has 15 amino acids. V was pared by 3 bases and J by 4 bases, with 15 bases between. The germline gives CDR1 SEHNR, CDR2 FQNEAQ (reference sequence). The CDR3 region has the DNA TGTGCCAGCAGCTTTAGCCGGGACTATGCCTATGGCTACACCTTC. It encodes CASSFSRDYAYGYTF.

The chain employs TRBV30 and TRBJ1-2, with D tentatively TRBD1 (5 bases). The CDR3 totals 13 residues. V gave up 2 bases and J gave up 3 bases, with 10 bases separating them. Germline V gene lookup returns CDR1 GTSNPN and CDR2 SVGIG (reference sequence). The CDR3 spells CAWSSRAHYGYTF. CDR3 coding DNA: TGTGCCTGGAGTTCCAGGGCCCACTATGGCTACACCTTC. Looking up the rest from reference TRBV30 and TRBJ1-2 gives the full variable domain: SQTIHQWPATLVQPVGSPLSLECTVEGTSNPNLYWYRQAAGRGLQLLFYSVGIGQISSEVPQNLSASRPQDRQFILSSKKLLLSDSGFYLCAWSSRAHYGYTFGSGTRLTVV.

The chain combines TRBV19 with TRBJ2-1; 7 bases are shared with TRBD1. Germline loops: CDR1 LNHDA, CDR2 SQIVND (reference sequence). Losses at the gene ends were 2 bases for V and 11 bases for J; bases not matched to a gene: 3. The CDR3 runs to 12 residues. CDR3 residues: CASSIRTGKQFF. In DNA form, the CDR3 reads TGTGCCAGTAGTATAAGGACAGGAAAGCAGTTCTTC.

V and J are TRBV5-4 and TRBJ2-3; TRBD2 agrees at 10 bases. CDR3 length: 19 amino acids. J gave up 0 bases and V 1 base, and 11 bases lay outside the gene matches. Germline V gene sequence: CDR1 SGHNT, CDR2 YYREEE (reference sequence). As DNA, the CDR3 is TGTGCCAGCAGCTTGACCAGCGGGGGGGGGATACATAGCACAGATACGCAGTATTTT. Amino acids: CASSLTSGGGIHSTDTQYF.

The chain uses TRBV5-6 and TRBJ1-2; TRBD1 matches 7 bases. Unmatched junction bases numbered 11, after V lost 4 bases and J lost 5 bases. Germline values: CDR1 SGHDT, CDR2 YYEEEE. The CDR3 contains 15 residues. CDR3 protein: CASSPGGRSPYGYTF. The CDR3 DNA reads TGTGCCAGCAGCCCAGGGGGGCGGAGTCCTTATGGCTACACCTTC.

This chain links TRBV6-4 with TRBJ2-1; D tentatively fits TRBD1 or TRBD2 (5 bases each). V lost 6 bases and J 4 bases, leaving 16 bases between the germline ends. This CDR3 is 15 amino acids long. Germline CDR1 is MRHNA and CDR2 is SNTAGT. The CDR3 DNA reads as TGTGCCAGCAGCCGCGAGGGGAAAAAGTACAATGAGCAGTTCTTC. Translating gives CASSREGKKYNEQFF.

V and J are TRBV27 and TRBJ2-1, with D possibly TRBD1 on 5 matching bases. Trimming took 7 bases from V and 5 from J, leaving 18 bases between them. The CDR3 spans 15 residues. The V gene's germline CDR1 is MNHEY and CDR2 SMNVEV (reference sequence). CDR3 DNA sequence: TGTGCCAGCACCCTCTCAGGGCAAGCCCACAATGAGCAGTTCTTC. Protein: CASTLSGQAHNEQFF.

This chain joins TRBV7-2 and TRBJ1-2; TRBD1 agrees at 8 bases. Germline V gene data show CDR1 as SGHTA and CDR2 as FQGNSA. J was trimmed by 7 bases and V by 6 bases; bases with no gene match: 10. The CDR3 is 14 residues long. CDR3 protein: CASRRDRREGGYTF. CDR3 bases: TGTGCCAGCAGGAGGGACAGGAGAGAAGGTGGCTACACCTTC.

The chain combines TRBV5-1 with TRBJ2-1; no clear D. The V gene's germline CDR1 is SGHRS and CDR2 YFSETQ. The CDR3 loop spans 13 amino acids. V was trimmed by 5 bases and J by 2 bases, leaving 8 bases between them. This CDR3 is CASRDVTYNEQFF. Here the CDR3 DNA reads TGCGCCAGCAGGGATGTCACCTACAATGAGCAGTTCTTC.

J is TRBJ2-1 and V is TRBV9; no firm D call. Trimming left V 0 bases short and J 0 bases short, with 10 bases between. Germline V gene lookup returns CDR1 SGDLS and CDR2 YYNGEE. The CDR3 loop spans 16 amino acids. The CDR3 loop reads CASSVDGQHSYNEQFF. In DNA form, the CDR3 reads TGTGCCAGCAGCGTAGATGGCCAGCACTCCTACAATGAGCAGTTCTTC. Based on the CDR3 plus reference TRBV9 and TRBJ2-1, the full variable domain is DSGVTQTPKHLITATGQRVTLRCSPRSGDLSVYWYQQSLDQGLQFLIQYYNGEERAKGNILERFSAQQFPDLHSELNLSSLELGDSALYFCASSVDGQHSYNEQFFGPGTRLTVL.

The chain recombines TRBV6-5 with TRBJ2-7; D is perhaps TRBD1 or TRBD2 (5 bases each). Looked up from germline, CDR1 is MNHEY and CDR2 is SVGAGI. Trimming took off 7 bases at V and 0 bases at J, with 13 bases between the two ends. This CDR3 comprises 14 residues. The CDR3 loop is CASTRAGSSYEQYF. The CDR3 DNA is TGTGCCAGCACCAGGGCGGGTAGCTCCTACGAGCAGTACTTC.

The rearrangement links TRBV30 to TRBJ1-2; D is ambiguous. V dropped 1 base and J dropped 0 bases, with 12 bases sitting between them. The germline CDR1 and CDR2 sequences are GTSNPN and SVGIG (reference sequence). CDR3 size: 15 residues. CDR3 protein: CAWSDWFSANYGYTF. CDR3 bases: TGTGCCTGGAGTGATTGGTTTTCAGCTAACTATGGCTACACCTTC.

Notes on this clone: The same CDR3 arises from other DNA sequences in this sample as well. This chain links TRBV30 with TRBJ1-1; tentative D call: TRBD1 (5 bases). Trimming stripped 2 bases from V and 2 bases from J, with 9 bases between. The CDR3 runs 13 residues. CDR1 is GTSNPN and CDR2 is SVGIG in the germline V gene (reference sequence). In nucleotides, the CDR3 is TGTGCCTGGAGTCCAGACAGAAACACTGAAGCTTTCTTT. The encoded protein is CAWSPDRNTEAFF.

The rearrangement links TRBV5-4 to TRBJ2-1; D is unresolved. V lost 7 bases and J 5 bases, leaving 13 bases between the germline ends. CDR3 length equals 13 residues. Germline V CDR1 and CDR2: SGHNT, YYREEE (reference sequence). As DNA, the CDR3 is TGTGCCAGCTCCGGTTCTGCCCACAATGAGCAGTTCTTC. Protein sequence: CASSGSAHNEQFF.